This TCR beta chain came from a study of cytomegalovirus exposure and HLA in healthy donors. Germline values: CDR1 MNHEY, CDR2 SVGAGI. The length of the CDR3 is 15 residues. Losses at the gene ends were 6 bases for V and 2 bases for J; bases not matched to a gene: 7. Concerning this clone itself: What it binds is unknown.

Study-level results: DRB1 had the most TCR associations and HLA-C the fewest, a later analysis found, with rates varying by HLA locus.

13 Jbeta primers and 60 Vbeta primers were used for the PCR. TCRdb's copy holds only in-frame clones and misses some; the assay was immunoSEQ multiplex PCR. This repertoire shows about 62,000 clones, about four fifths found once; its top ten account for about 4.9%. This chain uses TRBV6-5 with TRBJ2-7, with 10 bases that match TRBD1. The receptor comes from a woman between 25 and 40 years old in good health and CMV-seronegative. The sequencing input was PBMCs. The chain's CDR3 is CASRNDRGHPYEQYF. The CDR3 DNA is TGTGCCAGCAGGAACGACAGGGGGCATCCCTACGAGCAGTACTTC.